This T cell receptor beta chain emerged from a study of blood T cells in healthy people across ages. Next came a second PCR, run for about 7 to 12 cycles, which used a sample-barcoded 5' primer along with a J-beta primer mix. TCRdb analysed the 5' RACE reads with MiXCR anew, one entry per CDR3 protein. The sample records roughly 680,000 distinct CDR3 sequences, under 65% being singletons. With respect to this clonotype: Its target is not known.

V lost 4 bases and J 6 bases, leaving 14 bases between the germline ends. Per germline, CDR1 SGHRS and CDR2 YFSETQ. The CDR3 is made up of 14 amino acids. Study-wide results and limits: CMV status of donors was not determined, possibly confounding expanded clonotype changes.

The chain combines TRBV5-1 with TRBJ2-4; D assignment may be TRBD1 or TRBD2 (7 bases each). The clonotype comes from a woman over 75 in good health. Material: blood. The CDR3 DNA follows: TGCGCCAGCAGCGGGGGGGACAGTCTAAACATTCAGTACTTC. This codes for CASSGGDSLNIQYF.